Here is one T cell receptor (beta chain) with its context. Its antigen is unidentified. Sequencing libraries made from TCR beta cDNA carried unique molecular identifiers. TCRdb analysed the PCR reads with MiXCR anew, one entry per CDR3 protein. This repertoire shows almost 700,000 distinct CDR3 sequences, more than 50% found once; its top ten account for about 10%. This sample was taken from a study of post-analysis software for immune sequencing data. For the study at large: Included courses were relapsing-remitting and secondary progressive multiple sclerosis; progressive-relapsing multiple sclerosis was also included.

Regarding the study as a whole: Clustering by F measure revealed strong co-clustering among samples prepared together in one batch. Comparison with controls showed significantly lower normalized Chao1 diversity in multiple sclerosis patients. A handful of TRBV segments (TRBV5-6, TRBV5-1 and TRBV20-1 among them) occurred more frequently in patients than in controls.

Germline trimming cut 1 base from V and 10 bases from J; bases unmatched to any gene: 7. Looked up from germline, CDR1 is SEHNR and CDR2 is FQNEAQ (reference sequence). This CDR3 is 15 amino acids long. The sample was blood. This clonotype originated in a girl aged 2-10 years with multiple sclerosis. The V and J genes are TRBV7-9 and TRBJ2-1; 10 bases agree with TRBD2. The CDR3 bases are TGTGCCAGCAGCTTAGAGCTAGCGGGAGCCGGGGAGCAGTTCTTC. Translating it yields CASSLELAGAGEQFF.